The sample holds a few counts of the clone carrying this T cell receptor delta chain. What it binds is not known. Other DNA sequences in this specimen translate into the identical CDR3. Sequences come from RNA converted to cDNA by reverse transcription. CDR3 amplicons came from multiplex PCR with pooled V-gene forward and constant-region reverse primers. TCRdb called clones from the multiplex PCR reads again using CATT. The profile shows about 55,000 delta-chain clones, more than 15% of them singletons. The data derive from a study of Vδ1+ human thymocytes. Study outcomes and limitations: In the thymus, TRG and TRD repertoires looked highly polyclonal with Gaussian CDR3 lengths.

CDR1 TSWWSYY and CDR2 QGS come from the germline V gene. The CDR3 totals 15 residues. V was cut by 1 base and J by 0 bases, with 9 bases left in between. Alphabeta T cells were depleted, then CD3+ Vdelta1+ Vdelta2- thymocytes were FACS-sorted. Sequencing input: Vdelta1+ gamma-delta thymocytes from the thymus. The subset is: FACS-sorted CD3+ TCRalphabeta- TCRVdelta1+ TCRVdelta2- thymocytes. The chain links TRDV1 to TRDJ1, with D hard to call. The sequence was obtained from a boy in the first two years of life who had congenital heart surgery. The chain's CDR3 is CALGERPPYTDKLIF. For the CDR3, the DNA is TGTGCTCTTGGGGAACGTCCCCCGTACACCGATAAACTCATCTTT.